This note documents a single T cell receptor beta chain sequence. The sample is drawn from a study of control samples from healthy donors and cancer patients. Germline values: CDR1 MNHEY, CDR2 SVGAGI. The CDR3 consists of 14 residues. Trimming cost V 1 base and J 8 bases, with 11 bases left between them. TCRdb's copy holds only in-frame clones and misses some; the assay was immunoSEQ multiplex PCR. The table lists about 65,000 clones, 90% of them singletons. The receptor was isolated from a woman aged 50 to 60 with colorectal cancer. Material: PBMCs. This chain uses TRBV6-5 with TRBJ1-4; no definite D call. In DNA form, the CDR3 reads TGTGCCAGCAGTTACTTCAAAACGGTCGAAAAACTGTTTTTT. Translation gives CASSYFKTVEKLFF.